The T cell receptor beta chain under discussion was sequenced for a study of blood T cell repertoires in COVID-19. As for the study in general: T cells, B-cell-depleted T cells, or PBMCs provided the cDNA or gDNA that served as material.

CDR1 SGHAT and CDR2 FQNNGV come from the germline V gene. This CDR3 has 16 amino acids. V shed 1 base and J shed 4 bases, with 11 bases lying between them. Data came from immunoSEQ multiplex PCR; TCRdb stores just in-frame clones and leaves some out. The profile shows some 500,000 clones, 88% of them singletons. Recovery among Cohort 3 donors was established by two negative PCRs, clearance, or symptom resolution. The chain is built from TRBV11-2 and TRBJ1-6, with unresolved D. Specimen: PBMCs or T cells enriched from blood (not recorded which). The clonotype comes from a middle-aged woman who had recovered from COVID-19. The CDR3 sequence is CASSLVGGNYNSPLHF. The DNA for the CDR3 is TGTGCCAGCAGCTTAGTTGGCGGGAATTATAATTCACCCCTCCACTTT.